Here is one T cell receptor (beta chain) with its context. V lost 4 bases, J lost 2 bases, and 11 bases lay in between. This CDR3 comprises 15 residues. The germline gives CDR1 LGHNA, CDR2 YSLEER. Some clones are missing from TCRdb's copy, which holds only in-frame ones; the method was immunoSEQ multiplex PCR. This table holds about 70,000 clones, 94% found once. This sample was taken from a study of technical replicates of blood from a handful of donors. This chain connects TRBV4-3 to TRBJ1-4; no clear D gene. This TCR derives from a human donor in good health. Sequencing was done on a sample of T cells isolated from PBMCs. The DNA of the CDR3 is TGCGCCAGCAGCCCCCAATACGGGACTAATGAAAAACTGTTTTTT. It codes for CASSPQYGTNEKLFF.